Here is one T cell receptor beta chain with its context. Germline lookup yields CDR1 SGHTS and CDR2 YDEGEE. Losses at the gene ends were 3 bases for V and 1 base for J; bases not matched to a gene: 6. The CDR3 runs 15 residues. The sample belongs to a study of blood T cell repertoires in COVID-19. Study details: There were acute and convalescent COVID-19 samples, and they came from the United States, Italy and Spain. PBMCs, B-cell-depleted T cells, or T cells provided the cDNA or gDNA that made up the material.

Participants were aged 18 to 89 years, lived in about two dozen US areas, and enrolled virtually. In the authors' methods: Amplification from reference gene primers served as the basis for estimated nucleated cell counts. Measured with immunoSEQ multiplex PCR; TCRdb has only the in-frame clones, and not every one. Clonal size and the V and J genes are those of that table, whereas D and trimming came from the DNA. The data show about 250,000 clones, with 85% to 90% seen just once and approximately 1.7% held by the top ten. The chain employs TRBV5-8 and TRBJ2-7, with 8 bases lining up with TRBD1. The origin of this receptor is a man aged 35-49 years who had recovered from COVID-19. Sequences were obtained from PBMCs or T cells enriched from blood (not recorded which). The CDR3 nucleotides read TGTGCCAGCAGCTCCTCTAGACAGGGGTCCTACGAGCAGTACTTC. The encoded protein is CASSSSRQGSYEQYF.